The source of this T cell receptor (beta chain) is a study of follicular helper T cells after annual influenza vaccination. Time point in this sample: 2015-2016 season, pre-vaccination. CDR3 size: 13 residues. Germline V gives CDR1 SQVTM, CDR2 ANQGSEA. V shed 7 bases, J shed 8 bases, and the junction held 12 bases outside the gene matches. Clones were read by immunoSEQ multiplex PCR, and TCRdb kept only the in-frame ones, dropping some. The top ten hold roughly 2.3% of the sample, which has roughly 4,600 clones, roughly four fifths seen once. This sequence originates from an adult who received the influenza vaccine. Sequencing was performed on CXCR5+ CD38- circulating T follicular helper cells from blood, taken on the day of influenza vaccination. The subset is: circulating Tfh, non-naive CD4+CXCR5+PD-1+ (ICOS+CD38+ or ICOS-CD38-). The chain recombines TRBV29-1 with TRBJ1-2, with TRBD1 identical over 8 bases. The CDR3 region is CSAIGPGGGGYTF. In DNA form, the CDR3 reads TGCAGCGCCATAGGGCCAGGGGGCGGCGGCTACACCTTC.